This T cell receptor beta chain comes out of a study of vaccination and CD4 T cells after COVID-19. Study at large: Post-diagnosis, post-COVID samples were collected after a median approximately 97 days, ranging 35 to 161. Stimulation used overlapping spike peptides from SARS-CoV-2, HCoV-NL63, HCoV-OC43 and HCoV-229E.

For this clonotype: No antigen is known for it.

The Oncomine TCR Beta short-read assay sequenced DNA from cultured CD4+ T cells. MiXCR, run by TCRdb on the PCR reads, gives a single entry per CDR3 protein. The sample has 20,000 or so distinct CDR3 sequences, 23% seen once. The sample's treatment: roughly 11-day PBMC culture with coronavirus spike peptide pools or control peptides (ViraFEST assay). PCR tests turned positive between March and December 2020, before US Alpha, Beta and Delta variants. Specimen: cultured CD4+ T cells from blood. This TCR was sampled from a human donor with COVID-19.

CDR3 region: CASSPSMTQYF. CDR3 coding DNA: TGTGCCAGCAGCCCATCCATGACCCAGTACTTC. The J gene is TRBJ2-5, the V gene TRBV6-2 or TRBV6-3, with D unclear. CDR1 and CDR2 (germline): MNHEY, SVGEGT. CDR3 length equals 11 residues. Trimming stripped 6 bases from V and 7 bases from J, with 9 bases between.